This TCR beta chain was captured by sequencing in a study of OX40 agonist ivuxolimab in advanced cancers. The protocol was immunoSEQ multiplex PCR, while the TCRdb copy is restricted to in-frame clones and leaves out a portion. The sample has 94,000 or so clones, about 85% seen once; the top ten hold roughly 1.1%. This CDR3 spans 15 amino acids. Germline loops: CDR1 LGHNA, CDR2 YSLEER. Losses at the gene ends were 1 base for V and 4 bases for J; bases not matched to a gene: 5. This chain joins TRBV4-3 and TRBJ2-5; 8 bases agree with TRBD2. Sequencing was performed on CD4+ or CD8+ T cells sorted from blood, taken in a trial of the OX40 agonist ivuxolimab. The clonotype originates from an adult with an advanced solid tumor such as melanoma, head and neck, liver or kidney cancer. CDR3 nucleotides: TGCGCCAGCAGCCAAGGAGCGGGGGTGGGAGAGACCCAGTACTTC. This gives the protein CASSQGAGVGETQYF.